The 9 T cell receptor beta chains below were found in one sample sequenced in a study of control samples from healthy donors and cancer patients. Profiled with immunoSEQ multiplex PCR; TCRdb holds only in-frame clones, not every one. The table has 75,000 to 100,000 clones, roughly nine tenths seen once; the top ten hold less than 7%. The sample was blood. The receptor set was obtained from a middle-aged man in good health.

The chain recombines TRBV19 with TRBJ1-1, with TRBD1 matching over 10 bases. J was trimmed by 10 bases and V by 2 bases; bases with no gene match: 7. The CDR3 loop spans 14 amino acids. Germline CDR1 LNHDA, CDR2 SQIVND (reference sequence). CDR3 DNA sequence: TGTGCCAGTAGTATATCCGGGACAGGGGTACGAGCTTTCTTT. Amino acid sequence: CASSISGTGVRAFF.

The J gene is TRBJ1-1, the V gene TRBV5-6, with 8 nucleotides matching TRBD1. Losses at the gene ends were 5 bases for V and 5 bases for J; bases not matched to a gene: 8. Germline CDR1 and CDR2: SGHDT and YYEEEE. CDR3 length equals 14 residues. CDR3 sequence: CASRVTGGVTEAFF. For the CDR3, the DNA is TGTGCCAGCAGGGTTACAGGGGGGGTGACTGAAGCTTTCTTT.

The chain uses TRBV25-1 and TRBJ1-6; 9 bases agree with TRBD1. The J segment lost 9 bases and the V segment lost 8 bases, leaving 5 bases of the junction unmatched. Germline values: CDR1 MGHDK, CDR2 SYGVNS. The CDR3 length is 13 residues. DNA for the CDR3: TGTGCCAGCGACAGGGGGAGAGGTTCACCCCTCCACTTT. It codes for CASDRGRGSPLHF.

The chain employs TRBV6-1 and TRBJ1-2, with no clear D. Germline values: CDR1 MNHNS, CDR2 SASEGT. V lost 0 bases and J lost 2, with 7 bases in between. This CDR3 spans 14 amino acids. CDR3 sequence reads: CASSEAMRNYGYTF. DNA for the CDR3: TGTGCCAGCAGTGAAGCGATGAGGAACTATGGCTACACCTTC.

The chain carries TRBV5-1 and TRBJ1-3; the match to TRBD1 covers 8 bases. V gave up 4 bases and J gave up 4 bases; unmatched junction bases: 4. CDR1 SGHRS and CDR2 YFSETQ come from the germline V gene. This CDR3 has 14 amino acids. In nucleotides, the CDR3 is TGCGCCAGCAGCCGGACAGGGTCCGGAAACACCATATATTTT. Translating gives CASSRTGSGNTIYF.

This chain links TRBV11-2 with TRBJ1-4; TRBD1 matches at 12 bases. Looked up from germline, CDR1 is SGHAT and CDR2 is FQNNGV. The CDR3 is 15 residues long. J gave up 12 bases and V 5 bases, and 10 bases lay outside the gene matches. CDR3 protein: CASSQGTGGTWELFF. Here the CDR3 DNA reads TGTGCCAGCAGCCAAGGGACAGGGGGCACCTGGGAACTGTTTTTT. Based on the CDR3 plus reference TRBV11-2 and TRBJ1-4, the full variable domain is EAGVAQSPRYKIIEKRQSVAFWCNPISGHATLYWYQQILGQGPKLLIQFQNNGVVDDSQLPKDRFSAERLKGVDSTLKIQPAKLEDSAVYLCASSQGTGGTWELFFGSGTQLSVL.

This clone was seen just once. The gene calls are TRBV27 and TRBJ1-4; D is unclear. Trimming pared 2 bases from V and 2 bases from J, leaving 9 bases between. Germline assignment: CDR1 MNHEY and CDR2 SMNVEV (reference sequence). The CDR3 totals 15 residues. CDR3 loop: CASSLRWSTNEKLFF. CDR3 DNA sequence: TGTGCCAGCAGTTTAAGGTGGAGCACTAATGAAAAACTGTTTTTT. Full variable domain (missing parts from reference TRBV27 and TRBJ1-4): EAQVTQNPRYLITVTGKKLTVTCSQNMNHEYMSWYRQDPGLGLRQIYYSMNVEVTDKGDVPEGYKVSRKEKRNFPLILESPSPNQTSLYFCASSLRWSTNEKLFFGSGTQLSVL.

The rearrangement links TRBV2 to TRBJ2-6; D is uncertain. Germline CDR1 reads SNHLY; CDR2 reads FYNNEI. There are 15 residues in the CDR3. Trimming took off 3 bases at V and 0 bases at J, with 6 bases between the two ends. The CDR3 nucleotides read TGTGCCAGCAGTGATTGGAGCTCTGGGGCCAACGTCCTGACTTTC. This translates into CASSDWSSGANVLTF. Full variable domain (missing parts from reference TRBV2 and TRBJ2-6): EPEVTQTPSHQVTQMGQEVILRCVPISNHLYFYWYRQILGQKVEFLVSFYNNEISEKSEIFDDQFSVERPDGSNFTLKIRSTKLEDSAMYFCASSDWSSGANVLTFGAGSRLTVL.

CDR3 bases: TGTGCCAGCAGTGAAGCGCGAGGAAATACGCAGTATTTT. As protein: CASSEARGNTQYF. The chain is built from TRBV2 and TRBJ2-3, with D unclear. The CDR3 is 13 residues long. Germline V CDR1 and CDR2: SNHLY, FYNNEI. V lost 0 bases to trimming and J lost 7 bases, with 8 bases between them.